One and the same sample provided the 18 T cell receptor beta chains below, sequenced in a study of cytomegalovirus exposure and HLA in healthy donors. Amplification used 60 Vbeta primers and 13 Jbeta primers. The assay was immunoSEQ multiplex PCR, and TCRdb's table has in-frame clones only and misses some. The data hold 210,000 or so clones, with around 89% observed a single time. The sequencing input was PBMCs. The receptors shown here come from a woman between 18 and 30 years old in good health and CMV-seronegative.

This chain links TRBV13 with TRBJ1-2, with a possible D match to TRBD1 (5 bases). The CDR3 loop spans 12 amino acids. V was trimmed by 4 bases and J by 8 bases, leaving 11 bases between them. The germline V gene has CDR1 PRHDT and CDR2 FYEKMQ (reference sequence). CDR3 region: CASSSVGQGYTF. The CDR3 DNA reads TGTGCCAGCAGCTCCGTTGGACAAGGCTACACCTTC.

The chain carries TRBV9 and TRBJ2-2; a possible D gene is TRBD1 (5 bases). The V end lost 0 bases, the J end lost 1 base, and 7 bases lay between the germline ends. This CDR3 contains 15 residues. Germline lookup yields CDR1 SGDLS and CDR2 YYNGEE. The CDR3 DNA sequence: TGTGCCAGCAGCGTAGATCAGGGGAACACCGGGGAGCTGTTTTTT. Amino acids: CASSVDQGNTGELFF.

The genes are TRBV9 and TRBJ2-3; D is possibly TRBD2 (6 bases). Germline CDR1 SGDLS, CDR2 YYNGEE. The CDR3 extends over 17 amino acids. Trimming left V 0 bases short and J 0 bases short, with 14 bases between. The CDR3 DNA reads TGTGCCAGCAGCGTAGGATTCTGGGGGGAGAGCACAGATACGCAGTATTTT. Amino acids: CASSVGFWGESTDTQYF.

CDR3 residues: CASSWGQGTNEQFF. The CDR3 region has the DNA TGTGCCAGCAGCTGGGGACAGGGTACCAATGAGCAGTTCTTC. The chain links TRBV7-6 to TRBJ2-1; 9 nucleotides line up with TRBD1. Germline V CDR1 and CDR2: SGHVS, FNYEAQ. After removal of 4 bases from V and 6 bases from J, the junction contained 4 bases not matched to a gene. The CDR3 runs 14 residues.

The CDR3 DNA sequence: TGTGCCAGCAGTGACTCGACTAGCGGGATAAAAAATACGCAGTATTTT. This codes for CASSDSTSGIKNTQYF. The genes are TRBV6-4 and TRBJ2-3; 11 positions match TRBD2. Germline CDR1 is MRHNA and CDR2 is SNTAGT. The CDR3 has 16 amino acids. Trimming took 0 bases from V and 7 from J; bases not matched to a gene: 6.

The CDR3 coding sequence is TGTGCCAGCTCACCGGGACAGAACATGAACACTGAAGCTTTCTTT. Translating it yields CASSPGQNMNTEAFF. This chain uses TRBV18 with TRBJ1-1; 7 nucleotides match TRBD1. This CDR3 has 15 residues. Germline CDR1 reads KGHSH; CDR2 reads LQKENI. The junction had 4 bases not matched to a gene; V was cut back by 3 bases and J by 0 bases.

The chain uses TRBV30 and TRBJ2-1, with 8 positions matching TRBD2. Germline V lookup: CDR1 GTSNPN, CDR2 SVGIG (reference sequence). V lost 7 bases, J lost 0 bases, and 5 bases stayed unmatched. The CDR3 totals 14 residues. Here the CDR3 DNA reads TGTGCCTCGTTAGCGGGATACTCCTACAATGAGCAGTTCTTC. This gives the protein CASLAGYSYNEQFF.

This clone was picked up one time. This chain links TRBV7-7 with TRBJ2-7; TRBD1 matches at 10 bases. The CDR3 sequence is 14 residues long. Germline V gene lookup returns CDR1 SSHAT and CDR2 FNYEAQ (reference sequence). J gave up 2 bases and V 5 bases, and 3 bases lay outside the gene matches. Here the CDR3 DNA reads TGTGCCAGCAGCCCGGACAGGGGGGCCTACGAGCAGTACTTC. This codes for CASSPDRGAYEQYF.

The CDR3 nucleotides are TGTGCCAGCAGCCCACGGGACAGGAGCACAGATACGCAGTATTTT. It encodes CASSPRDRSTDTQYF. The V gene is TRBV7-2, the J gene TRBJ2-3, with TRBD1 matching over 8 bases. The CDR3 length is 15 residues. Per germline, CDR1 SGHTA and CDR2 FQGNSA. Unmatched junction bases numbered 4, after V lost 5 bases and J lost 0 bases.

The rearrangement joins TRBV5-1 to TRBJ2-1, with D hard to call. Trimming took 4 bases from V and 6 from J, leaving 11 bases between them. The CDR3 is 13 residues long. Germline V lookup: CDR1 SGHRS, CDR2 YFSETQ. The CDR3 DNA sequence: TGCGCCAGCAGCGCGGCCCAGTCCAATGAGCAGTTCTTC. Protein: CASSAAQSNEQFF.

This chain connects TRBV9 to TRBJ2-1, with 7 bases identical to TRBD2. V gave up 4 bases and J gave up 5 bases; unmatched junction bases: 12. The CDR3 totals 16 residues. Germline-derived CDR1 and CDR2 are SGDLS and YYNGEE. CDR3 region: CASSPRGAGRDNEQFF. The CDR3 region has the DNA TGTGCCAGCAGCCCCCGTGGAGCGGGGAGGGACAATGAGCAGTTCTTC.

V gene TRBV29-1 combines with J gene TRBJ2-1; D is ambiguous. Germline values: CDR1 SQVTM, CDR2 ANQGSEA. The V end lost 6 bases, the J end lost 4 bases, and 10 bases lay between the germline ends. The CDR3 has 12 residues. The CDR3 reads CSVGTAYNEQFF. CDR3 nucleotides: TGCAGCGTCGGAACAGCTTACAATGAGCAGTTCTTC.

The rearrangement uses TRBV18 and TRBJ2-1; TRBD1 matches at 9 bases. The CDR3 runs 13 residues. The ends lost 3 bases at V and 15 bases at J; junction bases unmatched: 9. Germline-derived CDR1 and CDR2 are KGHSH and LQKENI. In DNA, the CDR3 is TGTGCCAGCTCACCGGGGACAGGGATTTTTCTGTTCTTC. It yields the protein CASSPGTGIFLFF.

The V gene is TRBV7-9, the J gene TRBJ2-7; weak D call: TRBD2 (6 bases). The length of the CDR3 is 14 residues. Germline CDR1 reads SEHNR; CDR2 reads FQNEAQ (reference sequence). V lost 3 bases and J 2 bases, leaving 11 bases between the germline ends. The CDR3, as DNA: TGTGCCAGCAGCTTTACGGGCGGGACCTACGAGCAGTACTTC. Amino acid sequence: CASSFTGGTYEQYF.

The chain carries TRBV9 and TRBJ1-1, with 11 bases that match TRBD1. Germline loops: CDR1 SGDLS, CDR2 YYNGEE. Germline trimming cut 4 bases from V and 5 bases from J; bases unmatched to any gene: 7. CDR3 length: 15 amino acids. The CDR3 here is CASSPDRGPWTEAFF. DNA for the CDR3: TGTGCCAGCAGCCCGGACAGGGGGCCGTGGACTGAAGCTTTCTTT.

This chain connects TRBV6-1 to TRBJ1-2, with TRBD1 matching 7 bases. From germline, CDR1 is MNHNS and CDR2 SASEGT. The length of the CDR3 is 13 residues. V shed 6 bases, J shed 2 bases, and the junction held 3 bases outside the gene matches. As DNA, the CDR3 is TGTGCCAGCAGCGCGACAGGGAACTATGGCTACACCTTC. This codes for CASSATGNYGYTF.

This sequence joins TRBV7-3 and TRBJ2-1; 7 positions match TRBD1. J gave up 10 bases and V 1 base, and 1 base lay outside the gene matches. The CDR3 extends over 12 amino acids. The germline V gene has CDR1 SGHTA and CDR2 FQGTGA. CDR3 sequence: CASSLKQGEQFF. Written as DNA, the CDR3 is TGTGCCAGCAGCTTAAAACAGGGGGAGCAGTTCTTC.

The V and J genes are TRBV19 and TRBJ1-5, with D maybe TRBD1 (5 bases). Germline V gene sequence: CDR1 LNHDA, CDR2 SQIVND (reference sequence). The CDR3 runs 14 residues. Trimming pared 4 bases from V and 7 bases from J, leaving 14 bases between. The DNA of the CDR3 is TGTGCCAGTAGTAGGCGCCCAGGGAAACAGCCCCAGCATTTT. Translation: CASSRRPGKQPQHF. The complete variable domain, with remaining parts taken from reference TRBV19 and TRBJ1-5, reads DGGITQSPKYLFRKEGQNVTLSCEQNLNHDAMYWYRQDPGQGLRLIYYSQIVNDFQKGDIAEGYSVSREKKESFPLTVTSAQKNPTAFYLCASSRRPGKQPQHFGDGTRLSIL.